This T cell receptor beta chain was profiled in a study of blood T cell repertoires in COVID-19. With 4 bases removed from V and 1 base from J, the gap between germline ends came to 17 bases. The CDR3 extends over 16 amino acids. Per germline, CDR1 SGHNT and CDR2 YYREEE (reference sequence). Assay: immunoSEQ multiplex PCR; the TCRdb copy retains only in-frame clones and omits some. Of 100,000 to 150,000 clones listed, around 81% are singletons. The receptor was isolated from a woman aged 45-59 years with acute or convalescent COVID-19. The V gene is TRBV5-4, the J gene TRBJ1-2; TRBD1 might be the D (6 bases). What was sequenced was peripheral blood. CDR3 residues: CASSPFFDRINYGYTF. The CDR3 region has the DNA TGTGCCAGCAGCCCCTTCTTTGACAGGATTAACTATGGCTACACCTTC.